This T cell receptor (beta chain) was captured in a study of T cell responses to AZD1222 COVID-19 vaccine. At the level of the study: Investigators merged groups given second doses at roughly 4 or roughly 12 weeks.

Note on this clone: Its target is not known.

Sequencing used immunoSEQ multiplex PCR; TCRdb keeps in-frame clones, though not all of them. The table lists roughly 67,000 clones, roughly 90% of them singletons. Points from the study as a whole: Of spike-specific TCRs, nearly half reportedly target regions left unmutated in variants. Spike-specific TCR depth and breadth grew after two AZD1222 doses. Baseline seropositivity occurred in only a handful of AZD1222 recipients.

V shed 0 bases and J 1 base; nucleotides not matched to a gene: 6. Germline CDR1 is SGDLS and CDR2 is YYNGEE. The CDR3 spans 19 residues. This TCR came from an adult in good health. The chain is built from TRBV9 and TRBJ2-6, with TRBD2 matching over 11 bases. The starting material was peripheral blood, obtained on day 0 of AZD1222 vaccination. CDR3 in DNA: TGTGCCAGCAGCGTAGGAAGGACTAGCGGGTATTCTGGGGCCAACGTCCTGACTTTC. This gives the protein CASSVGRTSGYSGANVLTF.